This is a list of T cell receptor beta chains from one sample in a study of T cell responses to AZD1222 COVID-19 vaccine. The table came from immunoSEQ multiplex PCR; TCRdb's copy has only in-frame clones and leaves some out. Counted here are some 130,000 clones, about 94% occurring once; the ten biggest clones make up under 6.5%. The source material was peripheral blood, sampled on day 0 of AZD1222 vaccination. All receptors derive from an adult in good health. Each CDR3 is given with its conserved first and last residue.

TRBJ1-6	TRBV4-1	CASRDRANNSPLHF
TRBJ1-4	TRBV4-1	CASSQDHGVEKLFF
TRBJ2-5	TRBV11-2	CASSLVPRGRAGETQYF
TRBJ2-7	TRBV5-6	CASSIGLAGAYEQYF
TRBJ2-1	TRBV7-9	CASSFWQGAGEQFF
TRBJ1-4	TRBV9	CASSPSGLNEKLFF
TRBJ1-5	TRBV25-1	CASSGGGHNQPQHF
TRBJ2-7	TRBV5-6	CASSLYGRAYEQYF
TRBJ2-2	TRBV27	CASNPGGRITGELFF
TRBJ1-1	TRBV30	CVGWYTEAFF
TRBJ2-7	TRBV28	CASSPGTGVGEQYF
TRBJ2-2	TRBV21-1	CASSKGQGQQVCSTGELFF
TRBJ2-3	TRBV2	CASSGPWRGAGDTQYF
TRBJ2-7	TRBV3-1/TRBV3-2	CASSPTRSSYEQYF
TRBJ2-7	TRBV9	CASSVAGVVPSEQYF
TRBJ2-7	TRBV30	CAWSRDRRSYEQYF
TRBJ2-7	TRBV11-2	CASSIFQGRNEQYF
TRBJ2-3	TRBV15	CATSRDWGGGEDTQYF